This paragraph reports one T cell receptor beta chain. Antigen specificity is unknown. The data originate from a study of Tregs in tolerant kidney transplant recipients. Notes on the study in general: Expanding Tregs on activated donor B cells appeared to best identify donor-specific TCRbeta clones.

Germline CDR1 is LGHNA and CDR2 is YSLEER. The CDR3 covers 14 residues. The germline V and J ends were trimmed by 9 bases and 6 bases, with 18 bases remaining between them. TCRdb's copy holds only in-frame clones and misses some; the assay was immunoSEQ multiplex PCR. The table has some 66,000 clones, around nine tenths seen once; the top ten hold about 10%. The rearrangement links TRBV4-3 to TRBJ2-1; the D gene is possibly TRBD1 (6 bases). Sequenced material: CD8+ T cells from blood, taken before the transplant. The sequence was collected from a human donor who received a combined kidney and bone marrow transplant. The chain's CDR3 is CASSLGGTANEQFF. The CDR3 DNA reads TGCGCCAGTTCCTTAGGGGGTACAGCCAATGAGCAGTTCTTC.